The clone carrying this T cell receptor beta chain was counted a single time. The entry originates in a study of cytomegalovirus exposure and HLA in healthy donors. Using immunoSEQ multiplex PCR, the repertoire was profiled, and TCRdb retains in-frame clones only, with some absent. This repertoire shows tens of thousands of clones, roughly 94% found once; its top ten account for roughly 0.63%. The V and J ends lost 3 bases and 5 bases respectively, with 13 bases between them. The CDR3 runs 14 residues. From germline, CDR1 is MGHDK and CDR2 SYGVNS. Sequenced material: PBMCs. The sequence was collected from a woman between 18 and 29 years old in good health and CMV-seronegative. The rearrangement links TRBV25-1 to TRBJ2-5, with D perhaps TRBD1 (6 bases). The CDR3 loop reads CASSEQGFGETQYF. CDR3 nucleotides: TGTGCCAGCAGTGAGCAGGGGTTCGGGGAGACCCAGTACTTC.